Listed below are T cell receptor beta chains from one sample, sequenced in a study of T cell repertoires in cytomegalovirus infection. For these receptors, no antigen is known. Each CDR3 protein is one row after TCRdb ran MiXCR on the reads. The profile shows about 57,000 distinct CDR3 sequences, around 20% of them singletons. Sequencing used CD8+ T cells from cultured PBMCs, obtained from culture after CMV antigen stimulation. The receptors shown here come from a human donor in good health (CMV status not recorded). Some clones in this sample may be carry-over from other donors' samples. CDR3s include the opening cysteine and the closing phenylalanine or tryptophan. The order of the fields is clone size, V gene, CDR3 protein. Clone size is shown for a subset of rows, as once, few, many or a class of expanded clone.

clone size: few
V gene: TRBV4-1
CDR3 protein: CASSQDSGQGDQPQHF

clone size: NA
V gene: TRBV7-2
CDR3 protein: CASSFRPLGNTIYF

clone size: few
V gene: TRBV6-5
CDR3 protein: CASSYREIDGYTF

clone size: NA
V gene: TRBV7-6
CDR3 protein: CASSSLGGSDEQYF

clone size: NA
V gene: TRBV27
CDR3 protein: CASSYAGDYGYTF

clone size: NA
V gene: TRBV7-8
CDR3 protein: CASSLAGLGGRNTQYF

clone size: NA
V gene: TRBV20-1
CDR3 protein: CSASPFGIGGNTIYF

clone size: NA
V gene: TRBV6-5
CDR3 protein: CASSYSSGAIAGEQYF

clone size: many
V gene: TRBV7-2
CDR3 protein: CASSLIGHLYNSPLHF

clone size: few
V gene: TRBV28
CDR3 protein: CAAETTGRYGYTF

clone size: NA
V gene: TRBV4-3
CDR3 protein: CASSHLDYNEQFF

clone size: many
V gene: TRBV2
CDR3 protein: CASSDSPAFF

clone size: NA
V gene: TRBV10-2
CDR3 protein: CASSEPGQGHNSPLHF

clone size: NA
V gene: TRBV10-2
CDR3 protein: CASSRGGADTEAFF

clone size: NA
V gene: TRBV6-2/TRBV6-3
CDR3 protein: CATLGGTEAFF

clone size: NA
V gene: TRBV20-1
CDR3 protein: CSARDRAKSSYNSPLHF

clone size: NA
V gene: TRBV4-3
CDR3 protein: CASSQDGGGSYNEQFF

clone size: NA
V gene: TRBV7-9
CDR3 protein: CASSSPPHYSSGSGANVLTF

clone size: few
V gene: TRBV7-9
CDR3 protein: CASSPGWGEDEKLFF

clone size: medium-sized
V gene: TRBV7-6
CDR3 protein: CASSFTPPSGGNEQFF

clone size: NA
V gene: TRBV11-2
CDR3 protein: CASSLNWDRGYEQYF

clone size: NA
V gene: TRBV11-1
CDR3 protein: CASSGRDAPTEAFF

clone size: NA
V gene: TRBV7-9
CDR3 protein: CASSFLLTGGQETQYF

clone size: NA
V gene: TRBV6-6
CDR3 protein: CASFTEQNTEAFF

clone size: NA
V gene: TRBV7-8
CDR3 protein: CASSLDGLVETQYF